This entry describes one T cell receptor beta chain. Its specificity is unknown. Germline V CDR1 and CDR2: SGDLS, YYNGEE. This CDR3 comprises 16 residues. V was shortened by 1 base and J by 2 bases, with 10 bases between the two germline ends. The sample is drawn from a study of CD4+ T cells in melanoma. Study-wide points: A reported correlation linked neoantigen-specific CD4+ T cells to CD8+, macrophage and B cell function. Neoantigen-specific CD4+ T cells in melanoma reportedly had diverse differentiation states.

The assay was immunoSEQ multiplex PCR, and TCRdb's table has in-frame clones only and misses some. The table has roughly 110,000 clones, around 92% seen once. This clonotype was obtained from a human donor with melanoma. The sample taken for sequencing was peripheral blood. The gene calls are TRBV9 and TRBJ2-6, with no clear D. In DNA form, the CDR3 reads TGTGCCAGCAGCGTACGAGAAGTGGCTGGGGCCAACGTCCTGACTTTC. It codes for CASSVREVAGANVLTF. The full variable domain, its missing parts supplied by reference TRBV9 and TRBJ2-6, is DSGVTQTPKHLITATGQRVTLRCSPRSGDLSVYWYQQSLDQGLQFLIQYYNGEERAKGNILERFSAQQFPDLHSELNLSSLELGDSALYFCASSVREVAGANVLTFGAGSRLTVL.